The next 19 T cell receptor beta chains were all read from a single sample in a study of human T cells and chemical hapten exposure. TCRdb reprocessed the RACE reads with MiXCR, giving one entry per CDR3 protein. The table has 350,000 or so distinct CDR3 sequences, 5.5% to 8% seen once. Time point reported: patch test 1, 2 weeks after DPC sensitization. Treatment in this sample: therapeutic diphenylcyclopropenone sensitization with weekly scalp DPC. The sequenced sample was whole blood, obtained in connection with sensitization to the hapten diphenylcyclopropenone (DPC). These receptors were collected from a woman between 18 and 29 years old with alopecia areata. Some clones in this sample may be carry-over from other donors' samples.

This clonotype has only a few counts. The chain joins TRBV20-1 to TRBJ2-4, with TRBD1 as a possible D gene (5 bases). This CDR3 is built from 11 residues. Looked up from germline, CDR1 is DFQATT and CDR2 is SNEGSKA (reference sequence). V was shortened by 5 bases and J by 15 bases, with 17 bases between the two germline ends. CDR3 region: CSAFDSRTLYF. The CDR3 nucleotides read TGCAGTGCTTTTGACAGCCGTACGTTGTACTTC.

The chain employs TRBV5-6 and TRBJ1-2; D may be TRBD1 (5 bases). Germline-derived CDR1 and CDR2 are SGHDT and YYEEEE. V lost 0 bases, J lost 4 bases, and 13 bases lay in between. The CDR3 has 15 residues. CDR3 coding DNA: TGTGCCAGCAGCTTGGCCAATCCAGGGAGCTATGGCTACACCTTC. Its protein product is CASSLANPGSYGYTF.

This clonotype was counted at least ten times. CDR3: CASSFRGFTDTQYF. CDR3 DNA sequence: TGTGCCAGCAGCTTTCGGGGATTCACAGATACGCAGTATTTT. The chain carries TRBV11-3 and TRBJ2-3, with D maybe TRBD2 (5 bases). Germline loops: CDR1 SGHNT, CDR2 YENEEA. Between the trimmed V and J ends, which lost 3 bases and 2 bases, there was a span of 9 bases. CDR3 length equals 14 residues.

As regards this clonotype: A read error may explain this, as a much larger clone is one base away. V is TRBV5-1 and J is TRBJ1-1; D remains ambiguous. This CDR3 contains 13 residues. V shed 1 base and J shed 1 base, with 5 bases lying between them. Germline CDR1 reads SGHRS; CDR2 reads YFSETQ. CDR3 in DNA: TGCGCCAGCAGCTTGATGGCGAACACTGAAGCTTTCTTT. Protein sequence: CASSLMANTEAFF.

This clonotype was counted ten times or more. This chain connects TRBV2 to TRBJ1-5; 7 nucleotides align to TRBD1. CDR3 length equals 16 residues. In germline, CDR1 is SNHLY, CDR2 FYNNEI. V lost 6 bases to trimming and J lost 0 bases; unmatched junction nucleotides: 8. In DNA, the CDR3 is TGTGCCAGCAGGGTACAGGGGCGGTATAGCAATCAGCCCCAGCATTTT. Protein sequence: CASRVQGRYSNQPQHF.

This clonotype has just a few counts. This chain joins TRBV29-1 and TRBJ2-1; D remains ambiguous. The germline V gene has CDR1 SQVTM and CDR2 ANQGSEA. V gave up 5 bases and J gave up 5 bases, with 10 bases separating them. The CDR3 extends over 12 amino acids. The CDR3 protein is CSVYAGDNEQFF. The DNA for the CDR3 is TGCAGCGTTTACGCTGGGGACAATGAGCAGTTCTTC.

A few counts support this clonotype. The chain carries TRBV2 and TRBJ1-1; D is perhaps TRBD1 (5 bases). CDR1 and CDR2 (germline): SNHLY, FYNNEI. The length of the CDR3 is 13 residues. Trimming cost V 5 bases and J 4 bases, with 11 bases left between them. The CDR3 is CASSWAGPTEAFF. The DNA for the CDR3 is TGTGCCAGCAGTTGGGCAGGGCCCACTGAAGCTTTCTTT.

This clonotype turned up a few times. The rearrangement links TRBV7-2 to TRBJ2-3; a possible D gene is TRBD1 (6 bases). The CDR3 length is 20 residues. Trimming removed 3 bases at V and 4 bases at J, with 29 bases between. Germline CDR1 reads SGHTA; CDR2 reads FQGNSA. Here the CDR3 DNA reads TGTGCCAGCAGCTTTCTCCTCGGGTCCCCCGGGACAACATCATCAGATACGCAGTATTTT. Protein sequence: CASSFLLGSPGTTSSDTQYF. The variable domain in full, completed from reference TRBV7-2 and TRBJ2-3, reads GAGVSQSPSNKVTEKGKDVELRCDPISGHTALYWYRQSLGQGLEFLIYFQGNSAPDKSGLPSDRFSAERTGGSVSTLTIQRTQQEDSAVYLCASSFLLGSPGTTSSDTQYFGPGTRLTVL.

The chain employs TRBV12-3 or TRBV12-4 and TRBJ1-2, with D maybe TRBD1 (5 bases). Trimming pared 3 bases from V and 0 bases from J, leaving 8 bases between. The CDR3 is 14 residues long. Here the CDR3 DNA reads TGTGCCAGCAGTTTCGGGACGCCTAACTATGGCTACACCTTC. As protein: CASSFGTPNYGYTF.

This clonotype was observed at least ten times. This sequence joins TRBV20-1 and TRBJ2-3; 9 bases are shared with TRBD2. In germline, CDR1 is DFQATT, CDR2 SNEGSKA (reference sequence). After removal of 5 bases from V and 2 bases from J, the junction contained 8 bases not matched to a gene. The CDR3 sequence is 15 residues long. Here the CDR3 reads CSAGPGLADTDTQYF. Written as DNA, the CDR3 is TGCAGTGCTGGCCCGGGACTAGCCGACACAGATACGCAGTATTTT.

This clonotype has more than one count but fewer than ten. This chain uses TRBV6-5 with TRBJ2-1; the D gene is possibly TRBD1 (5 bases). This CDR3 spans 15 amino acids. The V end was cut by 5 bases, the J end by 0 bases, with 11 bases between. Per the germline V gene, CDR1 is MNHEY and CDR2 is SVGAGI. For the CDR3, the DNA is TGTGCCAGCAGTAACAGGTTTAGCTCCTACAATGAGCAGTTCTTC. Residues: CASSNRFSSYNEQFF.

In regard to this clonotype: A read error may explain this, as a much larger clone is one base away. The chain uses TRBV4-2 and TRBJ1-4, with D possibly matching TRBD1 (5 bases). There are 14 residues in the CDR3. CDR1 and CDR2 (germline): LGHNA, YNFKEQ. V was shortened by 4 bases and J by 7 bases, with 13 bases between the two germline ends. In DNA, the CDR3 is TGTGCCAGCAGCCCGGGACTGGGTGGTGAAAAACTGTTTTTT. This codes for CASSPGLGGEKLFF.

In its sample, this clonotype was seen a few times. V usage is TRBV7-2 and J usage is TRBJ2-3; D is ambiguous. CDR1 and CDR2 (germline): SGHTA, FQGNSA. The CDR3 is made up of 12 amino acids. V lost 8 bases, J lost 2 bases, and 8 bases lay in between. CDR3 nucleotides: TGTGCCAGCGGGATGGACACAGATACGCAGTATTTT. It translates to CASGMDTDTQYF.

This clonotype was counted many times. V usage is TRBV6-6 and J usage is TRBJ1-2, with D perhaps matching TRBD1 (5 bases). V was cut by 5 bases and J by 8 bases, with 18 bases left in between. This CDR3 has 14 residues. The germline V gene has CDR1 MNHNY and CDR2 SVGAGI (reference sequence). Here the CDR3 DNA reads TGTGCCAGCAGTCCCGGGACGACGGGAGGGGGCTACACCTTC. Translated: CASSPGTTGGGYTF.

In the case of this clonotype: A read error may be the cause here, since a much bigger clone is one base away. The chain is built from TRBV27 and TRBJ2-1; D is undetermined. CDR1 is MNHEY, CDR2 SMNVEV, per germline (reference sequence). This CDR3 contains 16 residues. The CDR3 here is CASTPSPVRSYNKQFF. The CDR3 DNA is TGTGCCAGCACTCCGAGTCCGGTGCGCTCCTACAATAAGCAGTTCTTC.

This chain joins TRBV4-3 and TRBJ2-3; D is uncertain. The germline V gene encodes CDR1 LGHNA and CDR2 YSLEER. This CDR3 is built from 16 residues. V dropped 1 base and J dropped 2 bases, with 13 bases sitting between them. CDR3 amino acids: CASSQVVGGSTDTQYF. CDR3 DNA: TGCGCCAGCAGCCAAGTAGTGGGCGGTTCCACAGATACGCAGTATTTT.

The chain employs TRBV10-3 and TRBJ2-7; 8 bases line up with TRBD1. From germline, CDR1 is ENHRY and CDR2 SYGVKD. V lost 6 bases, J lost 1 base, and 14 bases stayed unmatched. The CDR3 consists of 17 residues. This chain's CDR3 is CAISDSRVGQASYEQYF. The DNA of the CDR3 is TGTGCCATCAGCGATAGTCGAGTGGGACAGGCGTCCTACGAGCAGTACTTC.

In this sample, this clonotype turned up many times. The V gene is TRBV19, the J gene TRBJ1-5; D call uncertain. Germline V CDR1 and CDR2: LNHDA, SQIVND (reference sequence). This CDR3 has 19 amino acids. V shed 3 bases and J shed 0 bases, with 21 bases lying between them. CDR3 loop: CASSIGIASVVNSNQPQHF. CDR3 in DNA: TGTGCCAGTAGTATTGGGATTGCTTCGGTGGTAAATAGCAATCAGCCCCAGCATTTT.

The chain links TRBV7-9 to TRBJ2-3, with D tentatively TRBD1 (6 bases). The CDR3 loop spans 13 amino acids. Trimming stripped 2 bases from V and 9 bases from J, with 12 bases between. CDR1 and CDR2 (germline): SEHNR, FQNEAQ (reference sequence). The DNA of the CDR3 is TGTGCCAGCAGCTTATCAGGGGAAGTCACGCAGTATTTT. It codes for CASSLSGEVTQYF.